One sample yielded the 27 T cell receptor beta chains listed below, sequenced in a study of HIV-infected patients and healthy controls. Whole blood was used without fractionation, so all unsorted peripheral T cells were included. About 540 ng RNA was reverse transcribed with alpha and beta constant-region primers. Alpha and beta chain libraries were made separately by chain-specific third strand synthesis with multiplexing indices. One entry per CDR3 protein results from TCRdb running MiXCR on the 5' RACE reads. The sample includes about 10,000 distinct CDR3 sequences, about 5.2% of them seen just once. Sample: blood, taken before antiretroviral therapy. All receptors come from an adult with HIV infection.

This clonotype was found a few times. This chain uses TRBV2 with TRBJ2-7; no clear D. The CDR3 has 12 amino acids. Looked up from germline, CDR1 is SNHLY and CDR2 is FYNNEI. The V and J ends lost 5 bases and 4 bases respectively, with 9 bases between them. The CDR3 sequence: CASSPDQYEQYF. The CDR3 DNA reads TGTGCCAGCAGTCCAGACCAGTACGAGCAGTACTTC.

This clonotype was seen a handful of times. V and J are TRBV27 and TRBJ2-5; perhaps TRBD1 as D (6 bases). Germline V lookup: CDR1 MNHEY, CDR2 SMNVEV (reference sequence). Between the trimmed V and J ends, which lost 4 bases and 10 bases, there was a span of 16 bases. The CDR3 contains 13 residues. The chain's CDR3 is CASSSGQRTFQYF. The CDR3 DNA reads as TGTGCCAGCAGTTCCGGACAGAGGACGTTCCAGTACTTC.

This clonotype has only a few counts. This chain joins TRBV20-1 and TRBJ1-1, with a weak D call TRBD1 (5 bases). The length of the CDR3 is 11 residues. Germline loops: CDR1 DFQATT, CDR2 SNEGSKA (reference sequence). The CDR3 spells CSGRQYPEAFF. CDR3 bases: TGCAGCGGTAGACAGTACCCTGAAGCTTTCTTT.

This clonotype showed up many times. The rearrangement joins TRBV10-3 to TRBJ2-7, with unresolved D. Germline loops: CDR1 ENHRY, CDR2 SYGVKD. The V end lost 0 bases, the J end lost 4 bases, and 16 bases lay between the germline ends. There are 16 residues in the CDR3. The CDR3 loop reads CAISESAGPDLYEQYF. DNA of the CDR3: TGTGCCATCAGTGAGTCGGCCGGACCAGATCTTTACGAGCAGTACTTC.

This clonotype occurred many times. The genes are TRBV24-1 and TRBJ2-5, with a possible D match to TRBD1 (6 bases). Per germline, CDR1 KGHDR and CDR2 SFDVKD. The CDR3 consists of 12 residues. The germline V and J ends were trimmed by 7 bases and 1 base, with 6 bases remaining between them. The CDR3 DNA follows: TGTGCCACCAGGGACAGCCAAGAGACCCAGTACTTC. Translated: CATRDSQETQYF.

At least ten counts were recorded for this clonotype. This chain connects TRBV12-3 or TRBV12-4 to TRBJ2-1; tentatively, D is TRBD2 (5 bases). CDR3 length equals 18 residues. V dropped 5 bases and J dropped 0 bases, with 20 bases sitting between them. CDR3 DNA sequence: TGTGCCAGCAGTCCTGTAAGGAGGAAGGTCGGCTCCTACAATGAGCAGTTCTTC. This gives the protein CASSPVRRKVGSYNEQFF.

This clonotype was recorded at least ten times. The chain is built from TRBV15 and TRBJ2-3, with 7 bases lining up with TRBD1. Trimming cost V 6 bases and J 2 bases; bases outside gene matches: 5. From germline, CDR1 is LNHNV and CDR2 YYDKDF (reference sequence). The CDR3 is made up of 14 amino acids. The CDR3 loop reads CATSRDSSTDTQYF. CDR3 nucleotides: TGTGCCACCAGTCGGGACAGTTCCACAGATACGCAGTATTTT.

At least ten counts were recorded for this clonotype. The chain recombines TRBV10-3 with TRBJ1-5, with D tentatively TRBD1 (6 bases). Germline CDR1 ENHRY, CDR2 SYGVKD. The CDR3 is 13 residues long. V was trimmed by 3 bases and J by 7 bases, leaving 10 bases between them. Here the CDR3 reads CAISENGGQPQHF. The CDR3 DNA sequence: TGTGCCATCAGTGAAAACGGGGGCCAGCCCCAGCATTTT.

This clonotype showed up just a few times. This sequence joins TRBV4-1 and TRBJ2-1; 10 bases agree with TRBD2. In germline, CDR1 is MGHRA, CDR2 YSYEKL. The J segment lost 5 bases and the V segment lost 3 bases, leaving 4 bases of the junction unmatched. CDR3 size: 15 residues. In DNA, the CDR3 is TGCGCCAGCAGCCATCCTAGCGGGGGCAACAATGAGCAGTTCTTC. Translating it yields CASSHPSGGNNEQFF.

This clonotype was picked up a small number of times. The chain joins TRBV20-1 to TRBJ2-2, with D uncertain. Trimming removed 2 bases from V and 4 bases from J, with 8 bases in between. The germline V gene has CDR1 DFQATT and CDR2 SNEGSKA (reference sequence). This CDR3 contains 13 residues. CDR3 protein: CSARNLRTGELFF. In DNA form, the CDR3 reads TGCAGTGCTAGAAACTTGCGCACCGGGGAGCTGTTTTTT.

This clonotype occurred many times. The rearrangement links TRBV7-9 to TRBJ2-3; D is unresolved. Trimming shortened V by 5 bases and J by 0 bases, and 6 bases separated the two germline ends. The CDR3 length is 13 residues. Germline-derived CDR1 and CDR2 are SEHNR and FQNEAQ (reference sequence). CDR3 loop: CASSETSTDTQYF. Written as DNA, the CDR3 is TGTGCCAGCAGCGAAACTAGCACAGATACGCAGTATTTT.

This clonotype was recorded many times. The chain employs TRBV5-1 and TRBJ2-7; no reliable D call. Per the germline V gene, CDR1 is SGHRS and CDR2 is YFSETQ. Trimming left V 0 bases short and J 2 bases short, with 9 bases between. CDR3 length: 14 amino acids. The CDR3 DNA reads TGCGCCAGCAGCTTGGACGGCAGGACCTACGAGCAGTACTTC. It yields the protein CASSLDGRTYEQYF.

The sample holds many counts of this clonotype. The V and J genes are TRBV7-2 and TRBJ2-3, with D hard to call. The CDR3 is 14 amino acids. CDR1 is SGHTA, CDR2 FQGNSA, per germline. V shed 5 bases and J shed 1 base, with 10 bases lying between them. CDR3 in DNA: TGTGCCAGCAGCCTAGAGCCCCGCACAGATACGCAGTATTTT. It is translated as CASSLEPRTDTQYF.

This clonotype was seen repeatedly, ten times or more. For the CDR3, the DNA is TGCAGTGCCAGGCACTATGACACGAGCTCCTACAATGAGCAGTTCTTC. Translation gives CSARHYDTSSYNEQFF. This sequence joins TRBV20-1 and TRBJ2-1; no firm D call. Germline loops: CDR1 DFQATT, CDR2 SNEGSKA (reference sequence). The CDR3 length is 16 residues. V shed 6 bases and J shed 0 bases, with 18 bases lying between them.

This clonotype was counted a few times. This chain joins TRBV29-1 and TRBJ2-5, with a tentative D call TRBD2 (5 bases). This CDR3 has 13 amino acids. Trimming left V 4 bases short and J 1 base short, with 10 bases between. Per the germline V gene, CDR1 is SQVTM and CDR2 is ANQGSEA. CDR3 sequence reads: CSVVSGSQETQYF. In DNA, the CDR3 is TGCAGCGTTGTGTCTGGGAGCCAAGAGACCCAGTACTTC.

By its share, this clonotype is medium-sized. This chain connects TRBV7-9 to TRBJ1-2; D is possibly TRBD1 (6 bases). Trimming pared 5 bases from V and 1 base from J, leaving 14 bases between. The germline V gene has CDR1 SEHNR and CDR2 FQNEAQ (reference sequence). This CDR3 has 15 residues. CDR3 coding DNA: TGTGCCAGCAGCCCATCGGACAGCTATAACTATGGCTACACCTTC. This codes for CASSPSDSYNYGYTF.

This clonotype has ten or more counts. The rearrangement links TRBV24-1 to TRBJ2-3; D is unclear. The CDR3 is 16 residues long. Germline V gives CDR1 KGHDR, CDR2 SFDVKD. V was cut by 5 bases and J by 2 bases, with 16 bases left in between. The CDR3 region has the DNA TGTGCCACCAGTGTGTCAGGAAGGTTGGCCACAGATACGCAGTATTTT. Translating it yields CATSVSGRLATDTQYF.

The table lists this clonotype with many counts. V gene TRBV12-3 or TRBV12-4 combines with J gene TRBJ2-7; D might be TRBD1 (5 bases). Trimming took off 6 bases at V and 2 bases at J, with 5 bases between the two ends. The length of the CDR3 is 11 residues. CDR3 in DNA: TGTGCCAGCAGGGACACCTACGAGCAGTACTTC. Translating it yields CASRDTYEQYF.

The table lists this clonotype with many counts. DNA of the CDR3: TGTGCCAGCAGCAATACAACTGGGGCAGGGGCGCGGACCCAGTACTTC. Translation gives CASSNTTGAGARTQYF. The chain recombines TRBV7-9 with TRBJ2-5, with a tentative D call TRBD1 (6 bases). The V gene lost 5 bases and the J gene lost 7 bases, with 23 bases spanning the gap. Germline CDR1 and CDR2: SEHNR and FQNEAQ (reference sequence). This CDR3 has 16 residues.

This clonotype is labeled medium-sized. This chain connects TRBV19 to TRBJ1-5, with unresolved D. Trimming removed 7 bases at V and 2 bases at J, with 9 bases between. Germline V gene data show CDR1 as LNHDA and CDR2 as SQIVND (reference sequence). This CDR3 region has 13 residues. CDR3 DNA sequence: TGTGCCAGTAAGGACTATGGCAATCAGCCCCAGCATTTT. Translated: CASKDYGNQPQHF.

There are many counts of this clonotype. V and J are TRBV14 and TRBJ2-1; maybe TRBD2 (6 bases). Germline CDR1 and CDR2: SGHDN and FVKESK. This CDR3 comprises 14 residues. With 3 bases removed from V and 6 bases from J, the gap between germline ends came to 12 bases. The CDR3 sequence: CASSHGWEANEQFF. The DNA for the CDR3 is TGTGCCAGCAGCCATGGGTGGGAGGCCAATGAGCAGTTCTTC.

The table lists this clonotype with many counts. The chain carries TRBV4-2 and TRBJ2-7; D is ambiguous. The CDR3 runs to 12 residues. Germline loops: CDR1 LGHNA, CDR2 YNFKEQ. V lost 0 bases, J lost 3 bases, and 3 bases lay in between. The CDR3 loop reads CASSQDGYEQYF. Written as DNA, the CDR3 is TGTGCCAGCAGCCAAGACGGCTACGAGCAGTACTTC.

This clonotype is medium-sized (0.01 to 0.1%) by share. The chain joins TRBV20-1 to TRBJ2-3; D possibly corresponds to TRBD2 (5 bases). Trimming took 3 bases from V and 6 from J, leaving 19 bases between them. Germline V CDR1 and CDR2: DFQATT, SNEGSKA (reference sequence). The CDR3 runs 15 residues. The CDR3 reads CSARSGIEFPDTQYF. The DNA for the CDR3 is TGCAGTGCTAGGTCCGGGATCGAATTCCCCGATACGCAGTATTTT.

This clonotype has a count of ten or more. The J gene is TRBJ2-3, the V gene TRBV12-3 or TRBV12-4, with 7 bases identical to TRBD2. J lost 6 bases, V lost 4 bases, and 7 bases had no gene match. The CDR3 runs 14 residues. Here the CDR3 reads CASSSGLVPDTQYF. The CDR3 DNA reads TGTGCCAGCAGTTCTGGACTAGTCCCGGATACGCAGTATTTT.

Ten or more counts support this clonotype. CDR3 sequence reads: CASTPAGQTTDTQYF. The CDR3 coding sequence is TGTGCCAGCACGCCGGCTGGGCAGACCACAGATACGCAGTATTTT. The genes are TRBV2 and TRBJ2-3; D gene uncertain. The V end lost 7 bases, the J end lost 2 bases, and 16 bases lay between the germline ends. CDR3 size: 15 residues. Germline V gene sequence: CDR1 SNHLY, CDR2 FYNNEI.

There are a few counts of this clonotype. This chain uses TRBV10-3 with TRBJ2-7; D is possibly TRBD1 (6 bases). V shed 8 bases and J shed 5 bases, with 10 bases lying between them. The CDR3 is made up of 11 amino acids. Germline loops: CDR1 ENHRY, CDR2 SYGVKD. The CDR3 region is CAISQGNEQYF. Written as DNA, the CDR3 is TGTGCCATCTCACAGGGTAACGAGCAGTACTTC.

As for this clonotype: Being one base from a much bigger clone, this may be a read error. The chain links TRBV3-1 to TRBJ2-1; the D is unclear. With 5 bases removed from V and 0 bases from J, the gap between germline ends came to 11 bases. CDR1 and CDR2 from the germline V gene are LGHDT and YNNKEL (reference sequence). The CDR3 consists of 15 residues. The CDR3 reads CASSLELSSYNEQFF. The CDR3, as DNA: TGTGCCAGCAGCTTAGAACTCAGCTCCTACAATGAGCAGTTCTTC.